This entry concerns a single T cell receptor (beta chain). Sequencing was performed with immunoSEQ multiplex PCR; in TCRdb, only in-frame clones are kept and a portion is missing. The data show 270,000 or so clones, under 95% seen once. This CDR3 contains 14 residues. The germline CDR1 and CDR2 sequences are LGHNA and YSLEER. The germline V and J ends were trimmed by 2 bases and 3 bases, with 7 bases remaining between them. This entry is derived from a study of blood T cell repertoires in COVID-19. The sequence derives from a man aged 40-49 years who had been exposed to COVID-19. V gene TRBV4-3 combines with J gene TRBJ2-2; no clear D. The sample was PBMCs or T cells enriched from blood (not recorded which). This chain's CDR3 is CASSQSRYTGELFF. CDR3 bases: TGCGCCAGCAGCCAATCTCGGTACACCGGGGAGCTGTTTTTT.